The 18 T cell receptor beta chains listed next were all sequenced from one sample in a study of cytomegalovirus exposure and HLA in healthy donors. Profiling relied on immunoSEQ multiplex PCR, and the TCRdb table lists in-frame clones only, not all of them. The sample yields 150,000 or so clones, approximately 91% seen once. What was sequenced was PBMCs. These receptor sequences come from a woman under 30 in good health and CMV-seropositive.

The chain links TRBV6-6 to TRBJ1-1, with D maybe TRBD1 (6 bases). The CDR3 is 13 amino acids. From germline, CDR1 is MNHNY and CDR2 SVGAGI (reference sequence). With 3 bases removed from V and 8 bases from J, the gap between germline ends came to 13 bases. CDR3 nucleotide sequence: TGTGCCAGCAGTTATATGGGGACAAGAGAAGCTTTCTTT. Translating gives CASSYMGTREAFF.

The chain has TRBV4-2 and TRBJ2-7; TRBD2 matches 7 bases. The germline CDR1 and CDR2 sequences are LGHNA and YNFKEQ. This CDR3 has 15 residues. Unmatched junction bases numbered 9, after V lost 4 bases and J lost 3 bases. As DNA, the CDR3 is TGTGCCAGCAGCCCTTCGGGAGGACCTTACTACGAGCAGTACTTC. Its translation: CASSPSGGPYYEQYF.

In DNA form, the CDR3 reads TGCGCCAGCAGAAATACAGGGAGTCTACAAGAGACCCAGTACTTC. Residues: CASRNTGSLQETQYF. The chain carries TRBV10-2 and TRBJ2-5; TRBD1 might be the D (6 bases). Trimming stripped 6 bases from V and 2 bases from J, with 16 bases between. Germline V gene lookup returns CDR1 WSHSY and CDR2 SAAADI. The CDR3 runs to 15 residues.

This chain links TRBV4-2 with TRBJ2-1; D possibly corresponds to TRBD2 (6 bases). V was trimmed by 3 bases and J by 5 bases, leaving 17 bases between them. There are 16 residues in the CDR3. Germline CDR1 reads LGHNA; CDR2 reads YNFKEQ. For the CDR3, the DNA is TGTGCCAGCAGCCAGGGGGGTGGGCTCGGGCACAATGAGCAGTTCTTC. This sequence encodes CASSQGGGLGHNEQFF.

The rearrangement uses TRBV11-3 and TRBJ2-1; tentatively, D is TRBD1 (5 bases). Germline CDR1 and CDR2: SGHNT and YENEEA. The CDR3 is 15 residues long. V was trimmed by 2 bases and J by 5 bases, leaving 13 bases between them. CDR3 nucleotide sequence: TGTGCCAGCAGCTTATACCAGGGTGGGAACAATGAGCAGTTCTTC. This sequence encodes CASSLYQGGNNEQFF. The full variable domain, with the rest looked up from reference TRBV11-3 and TRBJ2-1, is EAGVVQSPRYKIIEKKQPVAFWCNPISGHNTLYWYLQNLGQGPELLIRYENEEAVDDSQLPKDRFSAERLKGVDSTLKIQPAELGDSAVYLCASSLYQGGNNEQFFGPGTRLTVL.

This chain uses TRBV2 with TRBJ2-7; maybe TRBD2 (6 bases). V lost 5 bases and J lost 5, with 16 bases in between. CDR3 length: 14 amino acids. Germline V CDR1 and CDR2: SNHLY, FYNNEI. The CDR3 spells CASSSGDWSNEQYF. The CDR3 DNA follows: TGTGCCAGCAGTTCTGGGGACTGGTCTAACGAGCAGTACTTC. The whole variable domain, remainder taken from reference TRBV2 and TRBJ2-7, is EPEVTQTPSHQVTQMGQEVILRCVPISNHLYFYWYRQILGQKVEFLVSFYNNEISEKSEIFDDQFSVERPDGSNFTLKIRSTKLEDSAMYFCASSSGDWSNEQYFGPGTRLTVT.

V gene TRBV5-1 combines with J gene TRBJ2-3; tentatively, D is TRBD1 (6 bases). V lost 1 base and J lost 4, with 10 bases in between. The CDR3 loop spans 14 amino acids. Germline V gene data show CDR1 as SGHRS and CDR2 as YFSETQ. CDR3: CASSLHRDADTQYF. The CDR3 region has the DNA TGCGCCAGCAGCTTGCACAGGGATGCAGATACGCAGTATTTT.

CDR3 sequence (DNA): TGTGCCAGCAGTGTAGGAAACACCATATATTTT. The encoded protein is CASSVGNTIYF. V is TRBV6-1 and J is TRBJ1-3, with unresolved D. The V and J ends lost 4 bases and 4 bases respectively, with 2 bases between them. CDR1 is MNHNS, CDR2 SASEGT, per germline. This CDR3 has 11 amino acids.

The V gene is TRBV2, the J gene TRBJ2-4, with 8 bases aligning to TRBD2. V lost 7 bases, J lost 9 bases, and 14 bases stayed unmatched. In germline, CDR1 is SNHLY, CDR2 FYNNEI. This CDR3 is 15 amino acids long. CDR3 sequence reads: CASIGSAGGVGIQYF. The CDR3 bases are TGTGCCAGCATTGGTTCTGCCGGGGGGGTTGGCATTCAGTACTTC.

The chain carries TRBV10-1 and TRBJ2-2; D uncertain. The germline V gene encodes CDR1 WNHNN and CDR2 SYGVQD (reference sequence). The ends were cut back, 6 bases at V and 6 bases at J, with 14 bases in the middle. This CDR3 is 14 amino acids long. For the CDR3, the DNA is TGCGCCAGCAGGGCGGTCCCGTCCTCCGGGGAGCTGTTTTTT. Encoded protein: CASRAVPSSGELFF.

The chain links TRBV27 to TRBJ2-7; possible D gene TRBD2, 7 bases. V lost 6 bases, J lost 1 base, and 19 bases lay in between. CDR3 length: 16 amino acids. CDR1 and CDR2 from the germline V gene are MNHEY and SMNVEV (reference sequence). CDR3 loop: CASSRTGGGGSYEQYF. In DNA, the CDR3 is TGTGCCAGCAGCCGGACCGGAGGGGGGGGATCCTACGAGCAGTACTTC.

The chain is built from TRBV14 and TRBJ2-4; 10 bases fit TRBD2. This CDR3 comprises 17 residues. V gave up 3 bases and J gave up 5 bases; unmatched junction bases: 10. Looked up from germline, CDR1 is SGHDN and CDR2 is FVKESK. The DNA of the CDR3 is TGTGCCAGCAGCCAGACTCTCAGGACTAGCGGACAAAACATTCAGTACTTC. This sequence encodes CASSQTLRTSGQNIQYF.

V gene TRBV11-3 combines with J gene TRBJ2-7; 12 bases are shared with TRBD1. CDR1 and CDR2 (germline): SGHNT, YENEEA. This CDR3 spans 15 amino acids. The V and J ends lost 5 bases and 7 bases, in that order; junction bases with no gene match: 9. The CDR3 DNA reads as TGTGCCAGCAGCGCTCCGGGACAGGGGGCAGGTGAGCAGTACTTC. This sequence encodes CASSAPGQGAGEQYF. Combining the CDR3 with reference TRBV11-3 and TRBJ2-7 gives the whole variable domain EAGVVQSPRYKIIEKKQPVAFWCNPISGHNTLYWYLQNLGQGPELLIRYENEEAVDDSQLPKDRFSAERLKGVDSTLKIQPAELGDSAVYLCASSAPGQGAGEQYFGPGTRLTVT.

This chain joins TRBV29-1 and TRBJ2-3; 7 nucleotides line up with TRBD2. Germline lookup yields CDR1 SQVTM and CDR2 ANQGSEA. V lost 5 bases, J lost 5 bases, and 4 bases stayed unmatched. The CDR3 length is 12 residues. The CDR3, as DNA: TGCAGCGTTTTGATAGCGGGAGATACGCAGTATTTT. It codes for CSVLIAGDTQYF.

This clone was detected only once. The chain has TRBV10-3 and TRBJ2-7, with 9 nucleotides matching TRBD1. The V gene's germline CDR1 is ENHRY and CDR2 SYGVKD. Trimming cost V 6 bases and J 0 bases; bases outside gene matches: 6. The length of the CDR3 is 15 residues. The CDR3: CAIRPTGGNSYEQYF. Written as DNA, the CDR3 is TGTGCCATCAGACCGACAGGGGGTAACTCCTACGAGCAGTACTTC.

The chain combines TRBV30 with TRBJ2-1; unclear D gene. With 3 bases removed from V and 3 bases from J, the gap between germline ends came to 15 bases. CDR3 length: 15 amino acids. Germline lookup yields CDR1 GTSNPN and CDR2 SVGIG (reference sequence). The CDR3 loop reads CAWSSQAVGYNEQFF. In DNA form, the CDR3 reads TGTGCCTGGAGCTCTCAGGCTGTGGGCTACAATGAGCAGTTCTTC.

The chain joins TRBV7-9 to TRBJ2-7, with 8 bases lining up with TRBD1. V was clipped by 6 bases and J by 5 bases; unmatched bases: 3. Germline loops: CDR1 SEHNR, CDR2 FQNEAQ (reference sequence). The CDR3 consists of 12 residues. CDR3 nucleotide sequence: TGTGCCAGCAGTCAGGGGGCAAACGAGCAGTACTTC. Its translation is CASSQGANEQYF.

CDR3 loop: CASSSKDRGGTEAFF. The CDR3 region has the DNA TGTGCCAGCAGTTCAAAGGACAGGGGAGGTACTGAAGCTTTCTTT. The rearrangement joins TRBV28 to TRBJ1-1, with 9 positions matching TRBD1. Germline lookup yields CDR1 MDHEN and CDR2 SYDVKM. V lost 4 bases to trimming and J lost 5 bases; unmatched junction nucleotides: 8. This CDR3 contains 15 residues.